Described below is a single T cell receptor (beta chain) sequence and its context. Its antigen is not known. This sample is drawn from a study of OX40 agonist ivuxolimab in advanced cancers. Study-wide background: Patients assigned to dose escalation were diagnosed with hepatocellular carcinoma, melanoma, renal cell or head and neck cancer. Partial responses were achieved by three patients: one hepatocellular carcinoma, two cutaneous melanoma.

CDR3 length equals 15 residues. Trimming shortened V by 5 bases and J by 4 bases, and 17 bases separated the two germline ends. Germline V gene sequence: CDR1 MDHEN, CDR2 SYDVKM. The protocol was immunoSEQ multiplex PCR, while the TCRdb copy is restricted to in-frame clones and leaves out a portion. Among almost 85,000 clones, 85% to 95% were seen once, and the ten largest hold roughly 9.6%. Whole-study findings and limits: The work left the antigen specificity of expanded peripheral T cells undetermined. Partial responders receiving 0.1-3.0 mg/kg showed among the lowest clonal expansion.

The sample in question was CD4+ or CD8+ T cells sorted from blood, obtained in a trial of the OX40 agonist ivuxolimab. The TCR originated in an adult with an advanced solid tumor such as melanoma, head and neck, liver or kidney cancer. J is TRBJ1-1 and V is TRBV28; D not resolved. The CDR3 loop reads CASSLPPFQGTEAFF. The CDR3 coding sequence is TGTGCCAGCAGTCTCCCCCCGTTCCAAGGCACTGAAGCTTTCTTT. Variable domain in full (rest from reference TRBV28 and TRBJ1-1): DVKVTQSSRYLVKRTGEKVFLECVQDMDHENMFWYRQDPGLGLRLIYFSYDVKMKEKGDIPEGYSVSREKKERFSLILESASTNQTSMYLCASSLPPFQGTEAFFGQGTRLTVV.